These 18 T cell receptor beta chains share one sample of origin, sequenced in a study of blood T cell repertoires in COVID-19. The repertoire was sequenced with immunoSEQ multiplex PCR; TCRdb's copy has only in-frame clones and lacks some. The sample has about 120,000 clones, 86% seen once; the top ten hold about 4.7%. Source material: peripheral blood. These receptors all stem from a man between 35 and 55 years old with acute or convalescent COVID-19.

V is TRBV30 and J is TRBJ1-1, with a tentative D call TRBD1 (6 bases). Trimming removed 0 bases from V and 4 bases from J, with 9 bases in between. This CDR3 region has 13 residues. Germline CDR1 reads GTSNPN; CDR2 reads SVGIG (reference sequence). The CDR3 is CAWSVRGGTEAFF. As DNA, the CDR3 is TGTGCCTGGAGTGTACGAGGGGGCACTGAAGCTTTCTTT.

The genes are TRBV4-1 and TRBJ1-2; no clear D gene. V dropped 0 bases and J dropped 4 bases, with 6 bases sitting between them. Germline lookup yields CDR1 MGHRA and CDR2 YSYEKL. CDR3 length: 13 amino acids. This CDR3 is CASSQDRSYGYTF. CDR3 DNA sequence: TGCGCCAGCAGCCAAGATAGGAGCTATGGCTACACCTTC.

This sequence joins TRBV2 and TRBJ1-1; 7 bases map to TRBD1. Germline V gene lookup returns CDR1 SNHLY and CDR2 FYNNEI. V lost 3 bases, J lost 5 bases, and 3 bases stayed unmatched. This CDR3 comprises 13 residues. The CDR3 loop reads CASSETGRTEAFF. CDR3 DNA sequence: TGTGCCAGCAGTGAGACAGGGCGAACTGAAGCTTTCTTT.

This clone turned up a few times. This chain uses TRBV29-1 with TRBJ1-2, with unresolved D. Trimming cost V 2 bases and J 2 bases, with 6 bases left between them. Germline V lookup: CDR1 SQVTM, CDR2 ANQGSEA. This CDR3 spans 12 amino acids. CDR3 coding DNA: TGCAGCGTTGAAACCGGGAACTATGGCTACACCTTC. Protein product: CSVETGNYGYTF.

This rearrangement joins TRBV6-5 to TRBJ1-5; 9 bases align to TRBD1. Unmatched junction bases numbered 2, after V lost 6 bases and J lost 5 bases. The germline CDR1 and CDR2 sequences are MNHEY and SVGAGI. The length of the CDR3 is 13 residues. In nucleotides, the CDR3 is TGTGCCAGCAGACGGGACAGGGATCAGCCCCAGCATTTT. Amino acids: CASRRDRDQPQHF.

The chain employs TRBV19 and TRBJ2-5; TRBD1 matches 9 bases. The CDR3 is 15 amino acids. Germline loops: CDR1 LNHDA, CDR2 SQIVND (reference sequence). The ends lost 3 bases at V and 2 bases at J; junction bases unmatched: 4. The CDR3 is CASSIPGQGQETQYF. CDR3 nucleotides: TGTGCCAGTAGTATTCCGGGACAGGGTCAAGAGACCCAGTACTTC.

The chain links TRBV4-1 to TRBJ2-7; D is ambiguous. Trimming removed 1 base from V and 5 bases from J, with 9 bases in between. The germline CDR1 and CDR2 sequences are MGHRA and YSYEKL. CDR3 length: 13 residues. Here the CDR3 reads CASSQGSQNEQYF. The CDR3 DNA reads TGCGCCAGCAGCCAAGGATCACAGAACGAGCAGTACTTC.

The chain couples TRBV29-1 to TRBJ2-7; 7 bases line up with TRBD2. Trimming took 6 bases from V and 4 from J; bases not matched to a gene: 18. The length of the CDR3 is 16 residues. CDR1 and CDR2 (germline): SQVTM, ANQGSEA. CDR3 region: CSVAGVGGRAPYEQYF. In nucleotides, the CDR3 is TGCAGCGTCGCGGGGGTAGGAGGGAGGGCCCCATACGAGCAGTACTTC.

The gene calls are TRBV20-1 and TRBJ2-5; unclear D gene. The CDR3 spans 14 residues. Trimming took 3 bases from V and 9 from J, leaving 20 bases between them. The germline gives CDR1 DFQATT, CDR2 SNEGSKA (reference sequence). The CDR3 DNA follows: TGCAGTGCTAGTGATTCCTCCATCCGGCAGGCCCAGTACTTC. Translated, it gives CSASDSSIRQAQYF.

The CDR3 DNA reads TGTGCCAGCAGCCTACAGGGCCGTGGTGAGCAGTACTTC. This gives the protein CASSLQGRGEQYF. The rearrangement links TRBV13 to TRBJ2-7; D is perhaps TRBD1 (6 bases). Trimming shortened V by 5 bases and J by 7 bases, and 15 bases separated the two germline ends. Germline CDR1 and CDR2: PRHDT and FYEKMQ (reference sequence). This CDR3 has 13 residues.

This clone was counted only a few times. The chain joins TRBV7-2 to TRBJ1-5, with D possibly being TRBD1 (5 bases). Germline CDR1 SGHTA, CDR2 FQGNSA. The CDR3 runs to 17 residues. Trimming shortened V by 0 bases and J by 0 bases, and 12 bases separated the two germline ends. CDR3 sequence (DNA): TGTGCCAGCAGCTTAGCAGCGACAGCAAATAGCAATCAGCCCCAGCATTTT. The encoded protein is CASSLAATANSNQPQHF.

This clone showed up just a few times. The CDR3 nucleotides are TGTGCCAGCAGCGGAGGGGGCGTTTCACCCCTCCACTTT. It yields the protein CASSGGGVSPLHF. The rearrangement joins TRBV7-2 to TRBJ1-6, with 7 bases lining up with TRBD1. This CDR3 has 13 amino acids. Trimming removed 5 bases from V and 9 bases from J; junction bases left unmatched: 4. Germline V gene sequence: CDR1 SGHTA, CDR2 FQGNSA. The complete variable domain, with remaining parts taken from reference TRBV7-2 and TRBJ1-6, reads GAGVSQSPSNKVTEKGKDVELRCDPISGHTALYWYRQSLGQGLEFLIYFQGNSAPDKSGLPSDRFSAERTGGSVSTLTIQRTQQEDSAVYLCASSGGGVSPLHFGNGTRLTVT.

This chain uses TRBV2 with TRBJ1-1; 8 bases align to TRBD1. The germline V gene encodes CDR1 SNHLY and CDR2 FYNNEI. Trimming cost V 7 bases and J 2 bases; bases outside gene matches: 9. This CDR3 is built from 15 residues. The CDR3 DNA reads TGTGCCAGCAACCTTCACAGGGGGGAAAACACTGAAGCTTTCTTT. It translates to CASNLHRGENTEAFF.

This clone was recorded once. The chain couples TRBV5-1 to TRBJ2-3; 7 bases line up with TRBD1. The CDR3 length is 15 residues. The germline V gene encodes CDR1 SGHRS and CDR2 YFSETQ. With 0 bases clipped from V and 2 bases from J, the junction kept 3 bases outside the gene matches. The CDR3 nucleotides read TGCGCCAGCAGCTTGGTGGGACAGCTCACAGATACGCAGTATTTT. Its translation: CASSLVGQLTDTQYF.

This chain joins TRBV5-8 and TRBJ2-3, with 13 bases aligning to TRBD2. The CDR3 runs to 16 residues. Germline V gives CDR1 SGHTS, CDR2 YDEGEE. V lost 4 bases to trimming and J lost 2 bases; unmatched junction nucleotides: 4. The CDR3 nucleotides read TGTGCCAGCAGCAAAGGGACTAGCGGGAACACAGATACGCAGTATTTT. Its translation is CASSKGTSGNTDTQYF.

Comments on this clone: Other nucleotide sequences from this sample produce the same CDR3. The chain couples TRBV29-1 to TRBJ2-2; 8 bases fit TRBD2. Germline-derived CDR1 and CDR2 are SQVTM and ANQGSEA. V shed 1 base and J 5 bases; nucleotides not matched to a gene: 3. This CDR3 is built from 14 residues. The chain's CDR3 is CSVEVAGGTGELFF. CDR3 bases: TGCAGCGTTGAAGTGGCGGGAGGTACCGGGGAGCTGTTTTTT.

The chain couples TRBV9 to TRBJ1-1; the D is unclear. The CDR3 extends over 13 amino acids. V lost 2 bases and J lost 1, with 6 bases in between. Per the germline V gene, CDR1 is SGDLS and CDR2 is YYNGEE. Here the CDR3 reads CASSVAANTEAFF. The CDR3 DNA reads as TGTGCCAGCAGCGTCGCGGCGAACACTGAAGCTTTCTTT.

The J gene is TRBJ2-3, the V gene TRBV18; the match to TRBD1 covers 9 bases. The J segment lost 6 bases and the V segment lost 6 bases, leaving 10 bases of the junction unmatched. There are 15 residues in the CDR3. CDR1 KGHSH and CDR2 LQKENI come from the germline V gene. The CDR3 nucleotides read TGTGCCAGCTCCCGGGACAGGGTAGGATTCGATACGCAGTATTTT. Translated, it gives CASSRDRVGFDTQYF.